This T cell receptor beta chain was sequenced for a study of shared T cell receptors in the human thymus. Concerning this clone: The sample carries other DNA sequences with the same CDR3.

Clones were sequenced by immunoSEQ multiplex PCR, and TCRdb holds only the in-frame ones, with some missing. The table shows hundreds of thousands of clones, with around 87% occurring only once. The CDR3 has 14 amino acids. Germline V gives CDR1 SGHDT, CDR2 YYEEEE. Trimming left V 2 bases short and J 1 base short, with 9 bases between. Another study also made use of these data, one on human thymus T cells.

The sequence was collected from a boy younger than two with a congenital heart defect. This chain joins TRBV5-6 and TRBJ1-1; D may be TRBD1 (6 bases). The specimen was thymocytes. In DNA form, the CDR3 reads TGTGCCAGCAGCTTCCCGGGACAGAACACTGAAGCTTTCTTT. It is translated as CASSFPGQNTEAFF.